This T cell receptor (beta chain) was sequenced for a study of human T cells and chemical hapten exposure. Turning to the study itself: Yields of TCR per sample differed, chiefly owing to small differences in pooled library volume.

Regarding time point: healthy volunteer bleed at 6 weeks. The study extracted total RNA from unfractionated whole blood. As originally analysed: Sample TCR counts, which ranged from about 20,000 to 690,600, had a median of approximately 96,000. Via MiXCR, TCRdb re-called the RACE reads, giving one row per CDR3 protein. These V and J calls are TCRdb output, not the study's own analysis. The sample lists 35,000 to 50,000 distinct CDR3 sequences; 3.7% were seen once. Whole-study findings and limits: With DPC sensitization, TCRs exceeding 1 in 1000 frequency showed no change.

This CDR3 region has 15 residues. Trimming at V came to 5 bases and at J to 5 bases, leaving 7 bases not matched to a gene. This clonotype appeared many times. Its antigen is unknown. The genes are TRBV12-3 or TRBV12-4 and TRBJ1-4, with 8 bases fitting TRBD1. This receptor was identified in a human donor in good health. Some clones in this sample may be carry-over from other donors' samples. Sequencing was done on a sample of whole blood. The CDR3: CASSAGQGINEKLFF. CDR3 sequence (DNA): TGTGCCAGCAGTGCCGGACAGGGCATAAATGAAAAACTGTTTTTT.